The rows below give T cell receptor beta chains drawn from one sample of a study of T-cell memory formation after mild COVID-19. Each CDR3 protein is one row after TCRdb ran MiXCR on the 5' RACE reads. The sample shows 350,000 or so distinct CDR3 sequences, over 10% of them seen only once. Material for sequencing was PBMCs or a T cell subset sorted from them (not recorded which). The receptors shown here come from a man aged 18 to 30 who had mild COVID-19 (a few samples of this study predate the infection). Cell type and time point are not known. Both conserved end residues are part of each CDR3. A D gene is named only where the DNA matches it firmly. Size tells how often a clone was seen (once, few, many) or the class of an expanded clone, and some rows leave it out.

d_gene,v_gene,j_gene,abundance,CDR3nt,CDR3aa
NA,TRBV18,TRBJ2-3,many,TGTGCCAGCTCTCTGGCTGAAACAGATACGCAGTATTTT,CASSLAETDTQYF
NA,TRBV5-1,TRBJ2-5,once,TGCGCCAGCAGCTTGGGGCCAACAGGGATACAAGAGACCCAGTACTTC,CASSLGPTGIQETQYF
NA,TRBV29-1,TRBJ1-2,few,TGCAGCGTTGTCAGGGGATATGGCTACACCTTC,CSVVRGYGYTF
NA,TRBV4-1,TRBJ1-6,few,TGCGCCAGCAGCCAACAGGGGTACTCTAATTCACCCCTCCACTTT,CASSQQGYSNSPLHF
TRBD2,TRBV4-3,TRBJ2-1,NA,TGCGCCAGCAGCGGACTAGCGGGGGCGAATGAGCAGTTCTTC,CASSGLAGANEQFF
TRBD2,TRBV7-2,TRBJ2-1,few,TGTGCCAGCAGCGCAGGGCTAGCGGGAGCCAATGAGCAGTTCTTC,CASSAGLAGANEQFF
NA,TRBV27,TRBJ2-7,NA,TGTGCCAGCAGTCCCACCTGGACCTTGAGCTCCTACGAGCAGTACTTC,CASSPTWTLSSYEQYF
TRBD1,TRBV10-2,TRBJ1-5,NA,TGCGCCAGCAGCCGGGACAGGGTCGAACCCCAGCATTTT,CASSRDRVEPQHF
TRBD1,TRBV20-1,TRBJ1-5,few,TGCAGTGCTAGTCGCCCGGGACAGGGTACTCAGCCCCAGCATTTT,CSASRPGQGTQPQHF
NA,TRBV20-1,TRBJ2-4,few,TGCAGTGCTAGTAGTGACATCCTAGCCAAAAACATTCAGTACTTC,CSASSDILAKNIQYF